This T cell receptor beta chain stems from a study of blood T cell repertoires in COVID-19. Germline CDR1 is SEHNR and CDR2 is FQNEAQ (reference sequence). The CDR3 has 16 amino acids. V lost 2 bases, J lost 4 bases, and 6 bases stayed unmatched. This clone was seen ten or more times. Clones were read by immunoSEQ multiplex PCR, and TCRdb kept only the in-frame ones, dropping some. The sample has around 220,000 clones; roughly 87% are singletons. The TCR originated in a woman aged 25 to 39 with acute COVID-19. The genes are TRBV7-9 and TRBJ2-5; 11 positions agree with TRBD1. Sample: PBMCs or T cells enriched from blood (not recorded which). As DNA, the CDR3 is TGTGCCAGCAGCTTACTCCTCGGGACAGGGGGAGAGACCCAGTACTTC. Translating it yields CASSLLLGTGGETQYF.